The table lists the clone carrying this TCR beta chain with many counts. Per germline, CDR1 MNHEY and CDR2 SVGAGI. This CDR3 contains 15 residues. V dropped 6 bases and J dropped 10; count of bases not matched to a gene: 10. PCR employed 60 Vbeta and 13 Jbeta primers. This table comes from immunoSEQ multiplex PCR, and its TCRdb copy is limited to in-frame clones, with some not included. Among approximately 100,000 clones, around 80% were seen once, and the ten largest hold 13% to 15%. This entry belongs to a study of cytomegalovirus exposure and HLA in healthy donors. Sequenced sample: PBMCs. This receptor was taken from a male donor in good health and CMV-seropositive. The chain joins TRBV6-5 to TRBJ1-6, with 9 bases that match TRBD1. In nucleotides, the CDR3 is TGTGCCAGCAGCCTCGGACAGGGGTATCGGTCACCCCTCCACTTT. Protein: CASSLGQGYRSPLHF.